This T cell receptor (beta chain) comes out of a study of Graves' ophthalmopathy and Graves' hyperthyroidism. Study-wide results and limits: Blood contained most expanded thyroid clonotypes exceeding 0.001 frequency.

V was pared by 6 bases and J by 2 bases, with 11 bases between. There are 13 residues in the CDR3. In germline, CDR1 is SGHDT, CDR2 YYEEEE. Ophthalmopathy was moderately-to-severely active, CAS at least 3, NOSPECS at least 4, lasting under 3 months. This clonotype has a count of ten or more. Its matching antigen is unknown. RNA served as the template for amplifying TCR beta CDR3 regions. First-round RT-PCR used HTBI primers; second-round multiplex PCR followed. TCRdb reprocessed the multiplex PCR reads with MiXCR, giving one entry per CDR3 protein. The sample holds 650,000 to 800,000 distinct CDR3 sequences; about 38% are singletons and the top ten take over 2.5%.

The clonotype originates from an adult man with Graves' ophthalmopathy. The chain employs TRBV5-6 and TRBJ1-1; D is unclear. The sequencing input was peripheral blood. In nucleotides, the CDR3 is TGTGCCAGCACCTGGACGGAAAACACTGAAGCTTTCTTT. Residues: CASTWTENTEAFF.